This T cell receptor beta chain was retrieved from a study of blood T cell repertoires in COVID-19. The protocol was immunoSEQ multiplex PCR, while the TCRdb copy is restricted to in-frame clones and leaves out a portion. The repertoire holds 25,000 to 30,000 clones, with about 80% as singletons. Trimming cost V 4 bases and J 5 bases; bases outside gene matches: 4. There are 15 residues in the CDR3. Germline CDR1 is MNHEY and CDR2 is SVGEGT. The chain recombines TRBV6-2 or TRBV6-3 with TRBJ2-7, with 14 bases that match TRBD2. This clonotype was obtained from a human donor in a cohort sampled during active COVID-19. The sequenced sample consisted of peripheral blood. The CDR3 bases are TGTGCCAGCAGTTCGGGACTAGCGGGAGTGCACGAGCAGTACTTC. Its translation: CASSSGLAGVHEQYF.